This record looks at one TCR beta chain sequence and its context. This record comes from a study of PD-L1 blockade in urothelial cancer. Study-level information: Bladder-origin urothelial cancer in males covered about 90% of the 29 patients. Treatment start was followed by blood analysis at 3 weeks (second dose) and again at 6 weeks. When blood samples were assessed, the median T cell count was approximately 140,000.

The time point here: peripheral blood 6 weeks after treatment start. Synthetic templates analogous to TCR were spiked into all PCRs individually. The method was immunoSEQ multiplex PCR; TCRdb's version includes in-frame clones alone and lacks a portion of them. In the table there are about 130,000 clones, 86% of which are singletons. The CDR3 length is 15 residues. After removal of 4 bases from V and 6 bases from J, the junction contained 10 bases not matched to a gene. Germline CDR1 is SGHTA and CDR2 is FQGNSA. This TCR was sampled from a man in his fifties with urothelial cancer. V and J are TRBV7-2 and TRBJ2-7; 9 bases are a match to TRBD2. The source material was PBMCs, sampled around atezolizumab (anti-PD-L1) treatment. CDR3: CASSWTGTSLPEQYF. CDR3 in DNA: TGTGCCAGCAGCTGGACCGGGACTAGCTTGCCCGAGCAGTACTTC.